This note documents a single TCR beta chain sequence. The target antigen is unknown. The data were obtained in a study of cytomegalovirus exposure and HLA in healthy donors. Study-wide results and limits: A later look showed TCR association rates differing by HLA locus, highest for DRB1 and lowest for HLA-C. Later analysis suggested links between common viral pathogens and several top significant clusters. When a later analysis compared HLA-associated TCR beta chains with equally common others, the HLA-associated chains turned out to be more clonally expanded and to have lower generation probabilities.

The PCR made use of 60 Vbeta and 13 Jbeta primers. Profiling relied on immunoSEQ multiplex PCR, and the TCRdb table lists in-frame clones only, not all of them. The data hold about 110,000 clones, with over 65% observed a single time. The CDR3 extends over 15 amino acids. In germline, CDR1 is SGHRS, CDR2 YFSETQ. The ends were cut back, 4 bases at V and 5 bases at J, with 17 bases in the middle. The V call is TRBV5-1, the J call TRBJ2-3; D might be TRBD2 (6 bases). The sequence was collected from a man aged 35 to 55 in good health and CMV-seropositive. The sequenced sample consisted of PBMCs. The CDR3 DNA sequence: TGCGCCAGCAGCCCCTTAGGCGGGGCTGGAGATACGCAGTATTTT. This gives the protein CASSPLGGAGDTQYF.